These 11 T cell receptor beta chains were sequenced from one sample in a study of glioma-infiltrating T cells. TCR alpha and beta CDR3 regions were amplified from RNA using iRepertoire nested multiplex PCR. MiXCR was run by TCRdb on the multiplex PCR reads, yielding one entry per CDR3 protein. The table shows 150,000 or so distinct CDR3 sequences, with about two fifths occurring only once. Sequencing used glioma tissue, nonneoplastic brain tissue, or PBMCs (not recorded which). All receptors derive from a human donor with low-grade glioma or glioblastoma, undergoing nonglioma brain surgery, or in good health (not recorded which).

A note on this clonotype: A much larger clone is a single base away; this may be a read error. Without the conserved terminal phenylalanine or tryptophan, this CDR3 likely stems from a read error. The rearrangement uses TRBV15 and TRBJ2-7, with D perhaps matching TRBD1 (5 bases). Trimming removed 0 bases at V and 4 bases at J, with 13 bases between. This CDR3 has 15 residues. Germline V lookup: CDR1 LNHNV, CDR2 YYDKDF (reference sequence). CDR3: CATSRDRLKGYEQYL. CDR3 DNA sequence: TGTGCCACCAGCAGAGATCGCCTTAAGGGGTACGAGCAGTACCTC.

This clonotype was recorded a few times. The rearrangement uses TRBV20-1 and TRBJ1-6; 7 bases are a match to TRBD1. This CDR3 contains 13 residues. Per germline, CDR1 DFQATT and CDR2 SNEGSKA (reference sequence). Trimming at V came to 3 bases and at J to 7 bases, leaving 3 bases not matched to a gene. CDR3 residues: CSASGDSNSPLHF. As DNA, the CDR3 is TGCAGTGCTAGCGGGGACAGCAATTCACCCCTCCACTTT.

The chain has TRBV10-3 and TRBJ1-1; D is undetermined. CDR1 ENHRY and CDR2 SYGVKD come from the germline V gene. V was shortened by 10 bases and J by 1 base, with 13 bases between the two germline ends. The CDR3 totals 13 residues. CDR3 sequence reads: CASRIVSNTEAFF. The CDR3, as DNA: TGTGCCAGCCGGATAGTCTCGAACACTGAAGCTTTCTTT.

The chain joins TRBV2 to TRBJ2-1; D not certain. The germline V gene encodes CDR1 SNHLY and CDR2 FYNNEI. The CDR3 is 14 amino acids. V shed 2 bases and J shed 5 bases, with 10 bases lying between them. In nucleotides, the CDR3 is TGTGCCAGCAGTGAATCCAGACGGAACAATGAGCAGTTCTTC. Protein: CASSESRRNNEQFF.

The V and J genes are TRBV19 and TRBJ2-5; 8 positions agree with TRBD1. The CDR3 covers 14 residues. V dropped 4 bases and J dropped 4; count of bases not matched to a gene: 5. Germline CDR1 LNHDA, CDR2 SQIVND (reference sequence). Here the CDR3 DNA reads TGTGCCAGTAGTACTGGACAGGGTAGAGAGACCCAGTACTTC. Residues: CASSTGQGRETQYF.

The chain couples TRBV4-3 to TRBJ2-4; the D is unclear. V lost 0 bases to trimming and J lost 0 bases, with 12 bases between them. The germline gives CDR1 LGHNA, CDR2 YSLEER. This CDR3 has 17 residues. The CDR3 sequence is CASSQDQETSAKNIQYF. The CDR3 DNA follows: TGCGCCAGCAGCCAAGATCAGGAGACTTCAGCCAAAAACATTCAGTACTTC.

In regard to this clonotype: The limits of the CDR3 on the DNA are not certain, so only TCRdb's listed CDR3 is given. The chain employs TRBV6-5 and TRBJ1-2. The CDR3 has 12 residues if both end residues are counted. Looked up from germline, CDR1 is MNHEY and CDR2 is SVGAGI. The CDR3 protein is CASSYFGNGYTF.

The chain carries TRBV4-2 and TRBJ2-4; TRBD1 aligns across 9 bases. The V gene end was trimmed by 4 bases and the J gene end by 0 bases; junction bases not matched to a gene: 10. The CDR3 is made up of 18 amino acids. Germline lookup yields CDR1 LGHNA and CDR2 YNFKEQ. The CDR3 loop reads CASSPHLGQGKAKNIQYF. The CDR3 nucleotides read TGTGCCAGCAGCCCGCACCTAGGACAGGGGAAAGCCAAAAACATTCAGTACTTC.

V and J are TRBV7-3 and TRBJ2-5; TRBD1 matches 12 bases. In germline, CDR1 is SGHTA, CDR2 FQGTGA. After removal of 6 bases from V and 5 bases from J, the junction contained 7 bases not matched to a gene. There are 15 residues in the CDR3. The DNA of the CDR3 is TGTGCCAGCAGAGGGGACAGGGGGCCGGCGGAGACCCAGTACTTC. It codes for CASRGDRGPAETQYF.

The chain has TRBV10-3 and TRBJ2-3; the match to TRBD2 covers 7 bases. Germline V gene lookup returns CDR1 ENHRY and CDR2 SYGVKD. Losses at the gene ends were 4 bases for V and 2 bases for J; bases not matched to a gene: 9. CDR3 length: 16 residues. The CDR3 DNA follows: TGTGCCATCAGTGTTGTTGGGGGGGGAACCACAGATACGCAGTATTTT. It translates to CAISVVGGGTTDTQYF.

The chain uses TRBV11-2 and TRBJ1-2; 9 positions match TRBD1. CDR3 length: 16 residues. The V gene's germline CDR1 is SGHAT and CDR2 FQNNGV. V trimming: 0 bases; J trimming: 3 bases; junction bases outside the gene matches: 5. The CDR3 region is CASSLEGTGSHYGYTF. The CDR3 DNA is TGTGCCAGCAGCTTAGAGGGGACAGGGAGTCACTATGGCTACACCTTC.